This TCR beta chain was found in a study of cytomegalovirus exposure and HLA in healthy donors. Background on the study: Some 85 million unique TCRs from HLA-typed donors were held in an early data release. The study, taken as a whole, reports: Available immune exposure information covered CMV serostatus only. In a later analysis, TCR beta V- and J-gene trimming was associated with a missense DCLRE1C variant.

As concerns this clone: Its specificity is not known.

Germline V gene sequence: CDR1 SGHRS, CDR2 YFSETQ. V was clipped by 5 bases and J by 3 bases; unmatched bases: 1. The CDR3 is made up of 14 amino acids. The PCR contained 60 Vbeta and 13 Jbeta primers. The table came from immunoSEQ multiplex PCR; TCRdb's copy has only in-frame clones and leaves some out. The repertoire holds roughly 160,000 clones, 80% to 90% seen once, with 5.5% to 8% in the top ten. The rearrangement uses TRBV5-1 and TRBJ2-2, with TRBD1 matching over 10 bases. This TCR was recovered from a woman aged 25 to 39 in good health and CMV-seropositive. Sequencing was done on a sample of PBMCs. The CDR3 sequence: CASRGTGDTGELFF. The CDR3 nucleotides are TGCGCCAGCAGGGGGACAGGGGACACCGGGGAGCTGTTTTTT.